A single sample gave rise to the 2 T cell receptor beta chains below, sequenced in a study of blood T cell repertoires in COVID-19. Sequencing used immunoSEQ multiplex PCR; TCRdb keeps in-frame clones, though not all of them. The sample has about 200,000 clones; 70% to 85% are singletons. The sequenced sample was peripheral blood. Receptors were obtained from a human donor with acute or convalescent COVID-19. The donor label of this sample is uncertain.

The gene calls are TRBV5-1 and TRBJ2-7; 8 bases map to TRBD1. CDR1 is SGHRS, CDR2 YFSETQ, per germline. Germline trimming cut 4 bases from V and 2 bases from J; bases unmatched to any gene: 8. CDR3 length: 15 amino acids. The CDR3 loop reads CASSTGQGLAYEQYF. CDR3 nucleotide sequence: TGCGCCAGCAGCACCGGACAGGGTTTAGCCTACGAGCAGTACTTC.

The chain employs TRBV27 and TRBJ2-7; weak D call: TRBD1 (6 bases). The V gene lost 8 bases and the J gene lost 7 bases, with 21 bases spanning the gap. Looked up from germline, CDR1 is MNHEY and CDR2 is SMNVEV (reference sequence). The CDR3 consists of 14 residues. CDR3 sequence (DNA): TGTGCCAGCGGCCCCTCGGGGACACCCTTTGAGCAGTACTTC. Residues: CASGPSGTPFEQYF.